The 17 T cell receptor beta chains presented below share a single source sample, sequenced in a study of blood T cell repertoires in COVID-19 (TCRdb year 2020). Libraries were made using the immunoSEQ multiplex PCR assay. What TCRdb holds here is the immuneACCESS table cut down to in-frame rearrangements. Part of the clones is not present; checked against another copy, under half of the missing clones reflect an unresolved V gene, and the others are unexplained. The sample table contains approximately 150,000 clones; only one count was recorded for about 87% of them. About 2.6% of the sample belongs to the ten largest clones. Sequencing was performed on peripheral blood. The receptors were sampled from an elderly woman with COVID-19, enrolled during active disease.

This sequence joins TRBV28 and TRBJ1-2, with 11 bases fitting TRBD1. V lost 5 bases and J lost 14; bases outside the gene matches: 13. The CDR3 runs to 14 residues. Germline-derived CDR1 and CDR2 are MDHEN and SYDVKM. The CDR3 sequence is CASSLPAGQGAYTF. The CDR3 DNA follows: TGTGCCAGCAGTCTCCCCGCCGGACAGGGGGCGTATACCTTC.

The chain couples TRBV5-1 to TRBJ1-1, with D maybe TRBD1 (6 bases). The length of the CDR3 is 14 residues. Germline V gene data show CDR1 as SGHRS and CDR2 as YFSETQ. V shed 3 bases and J shed 3 bases, with 12 bases lying between them. CDR3 bases: TGCGCCAGCAGCTGGAGCTCAGGGGACACTGAAGCTTTCTTT. Protein: CASSWSSGDTEAFF.

This clone has more than one count but fewer than ten. This rearrangement joins TRBV29-1 to TRBJ2-1, with 13 bases identical to TRBD2. This CDR3 is built from 17 residues. V dropped 4 bases and J dropped 0; count of bases not matched to a gene: 6. Germline V gene sequence: CDR1 SQVTM, CDR2 ANQGSEA. CDR3 DNA sequence: TGCAGCGTTGGGGGACTAGCGGGAATCAGCTCCTACAATGAGCAGTTCTTC. It yields the protein CSVGGLAGISSYNEQFF.

This clone was recorded a few times. The genes are TRBV6-6 and TRBJ1-5; D uncertain. Germline CDR1 MNHNY, CDR2 SVGAGI (reference sequence). This CDR3 has 14 amino acids. Trimming pared 6 bases from V and 4 bases from J, leaving 13 bases between. CDR3 sequence: CASRGGGVNQPQHF. CDR3 in DNA: TGTGCCAGCAGAGGCGGAGGTGTAAATCAGCCCCAGCATTTT.

This clone is a singleton in its sample. The rearrangement links TRBV18 to TRBJ2-7; 8 nucleotides agree with TRBD1. From germline, CDR1 is KGHSH and CDR2 LQKENI. This CDR3 region has 17 residues. J was trimmed by 5 bases and V by 3 bases; bases with no gene match: 15. The CDR3 DNA sequence: TGTGCCAGCTCACCCGCCGGAGCTGGACAGGGACCGCACGAGCAGTACTTC. Its protein product is CASSPAGAGQGPHEQYF.

The rearrangement joins TRBV7-3 to TRBJ1-6; D is possibly TRBD1 (5 bases). Looked up from germline, CDR1 is SGHTA and CDR2 is FQGTGA. V was pared by 0 bases and J by 7 bases, with 10 bases between. The CDR3 totals 15 residues. The CDR3 spells CASSLTGGGNSPLHF. In DNA, the CDR3 is TGTGCCAGCAGCTTAACCGGCGGGGGAAATTCACCCCTCCACTTT.

The chain links TRBV18 to TRBJ1-1; 7 nucleotides match TRBD1. The V and J ends lost 1 base and 1 base, in that order; junction bases with no gene match: 3. The V gene's germline CDR1 is KGHSH and CDR2 LQKENI. This CDR3 has 15 residues. CDR3 protein: CASSPQGQSNTEAFF. The CDR3 DNA is TGTGCCAGCTCACCACAGGGACAGTCGAACACTGAAGCTTTCTTT.

The J gene is TRBJ2-7, the V gene TRBV6-5; tentative D call: TRBD2 (6 bases). Per the germline V gene, CDR1 is MNHEY and CDR2 is SVGAGI. The CDR3 covers 13 residues. V was cut by 7 bases and J by 3 bases, with 13 bases left in between. CDR3 nucleotides: TGTGCCAGCACTCCTTCCGGGGGCTACGAGCAGTACTTC. This codes for CASTPSGGYEQYF.

This chain uses TRBV28 with TRBJ1-1; D may be TRBD1 (5 bases). In germline, CDR1 is MDHEN, CDR2 SYDVKM. CDR3 length: 11 amino acids. This CDR3 reads CVSQGYTEAFF. The CDR3 region has the DNA TGTGTTTCCCAGGGCTACACTGAAGCTTTCTTT.

The chain combines TRBV7-2 with TRBJ2-5; a weak D match, TRBD1 (5 bases). V was cut by 7 bases and J by 4 bases, with 13 bases left in between. This CDR3 has 13 residues. CDR1 is SGHTA and CDR2 is FQGNSA in the germline V gene. The chain's CDR3 is CASIRVLGETQYF. In DNA form, the CDR3 reads TGTGCCAGCATCAGGGTGTTGGGAGAGACCCAGTACTTC.

This chain uses TRBV3-1 (or the pseudogene TRBV3-2) with TRBJ1-1; 8 nucleotides match TRBD1. This CDR3 contains 14 residues. The germline V gene has CDR1 LGHDT and CDR2 YNNKEL (reference sequence). J was trimmed by 4 bases and V by 2 bases; bases with no gene match: 3. CDR3 region: CASSQRTGITEAFF. The DNA of the CDR3 is TGTGCCAGCAGCCAAAGGACAGGGATCACTGAAGCTTTCTTT.

V gene TRBV5-1 combines with J gene TRBJ2-7; the D is unclear. There are 14 residues in the CDR3. Germline CDR1 is SGHRS and CDR2 is YFSETQ. V lost 0 bases, J lost 5 bases, and 12 bases lay in between. In DNA form, the CDR3 reads TGCGCCAGCAGCTTGGGTCGAGTGGGCGACGAGCAGTACTTC. The encoded protein is CASSLGRVGDEQYF.

The V gene is TRBV7-9, the J gene TRBJ1-4; 10 positions agree with TRBD1. CDR1 is SEHNR, CDR2 FQNEAQ, per germline (reference sequence). J was trimmed by 10 bases and V by 4 bases; bases with no gene match: 6. The CDR3 totals 14 residues. The CDR3 is CASSYAGTGVKLFF. CDR3 DNA sequence: TGTGCCAGCAGCTACGCCGGGACAGGGGTAAAACTGTTTTTT.

The chain recombines TRBV3-1 (or the pseudogene TRBV3-2) with TRBJ2-1; 7 positions match TRBD2. The V and J ends lost 0 bases and 15 bases, in that order; junction bases with no gene match: 8. CDR1 is LGHDT and CDR2 is YNNKEL in the germline V gene (reference sequence). The CDR3 covers 13 residues. CDR3 sequence: CASSQDLGTTLFF. The DNA for the CDR3 is TGTGCCAGCAGCCAAGATTTGGGGACTACTTTGTTCTTC.

The V gene is TRBV21-1, the J gene TRBJ2-7; TRBD1, the D gene given by the table, was not confirmed from the DNA. TRBV21-1 is assigned pseudogene status. The CDR3 sequence is 18 residues long. The CDR3 region is CASSKAKGGGQAHYEQYF. The CDR3 DNA reads as TGTGCCAGCAGCAAAGCTAAAGGGGGGGGACAGGCTCACTACGAGCAGTACTTC.

The genes are TRBV25-1 and TRBJ2-2; the match to TRBD2 covers 8 bases. The CDR3 consists of 15 residues. Germline CDR1 MGHDK, CDR2 SYGVNS. The J segment lost 4 bases and the V segment lost 0 bases, leaving 1 base of the junction unmatched. Here the CDR3 DNA reads TGTGCCAGCAGTGAATACGGGAGGGGCACCGGGGAGCTGTTTTTT. Protein: CASSEYGRGTGELFF. Together with reference TRBV25-1 and TRBJ2-2, the CDR3 gives the full variable domain: EADIYQTPRYLVIGTGKKITLECSQTMGHDKMYWYQQDPGMELHLIHYSYGVNSTEKGDLSSESTVSRIRTEHFPLTLESARPSHTSQYLCASSEYGRGTGELFFGEGSRLTVL.

The chain recombines TRBV14 with TRBJ2-7; 11 positions agree with TRBD2. After removal of 2 bases from V and 3 bases from J, the junction contained 3 bases not matched to a gene. Germline lookup yields CDR1 SGHDN and CDR2 FVKESK. The CDR3 length is 15 residues. In DNA, the CDR3 is TGTGCCAGCAGCCAAAGACTAGCGGGAAACTACGAGCAGTACTTC. Encoded protein: CASSQRLAGNYEQYF.